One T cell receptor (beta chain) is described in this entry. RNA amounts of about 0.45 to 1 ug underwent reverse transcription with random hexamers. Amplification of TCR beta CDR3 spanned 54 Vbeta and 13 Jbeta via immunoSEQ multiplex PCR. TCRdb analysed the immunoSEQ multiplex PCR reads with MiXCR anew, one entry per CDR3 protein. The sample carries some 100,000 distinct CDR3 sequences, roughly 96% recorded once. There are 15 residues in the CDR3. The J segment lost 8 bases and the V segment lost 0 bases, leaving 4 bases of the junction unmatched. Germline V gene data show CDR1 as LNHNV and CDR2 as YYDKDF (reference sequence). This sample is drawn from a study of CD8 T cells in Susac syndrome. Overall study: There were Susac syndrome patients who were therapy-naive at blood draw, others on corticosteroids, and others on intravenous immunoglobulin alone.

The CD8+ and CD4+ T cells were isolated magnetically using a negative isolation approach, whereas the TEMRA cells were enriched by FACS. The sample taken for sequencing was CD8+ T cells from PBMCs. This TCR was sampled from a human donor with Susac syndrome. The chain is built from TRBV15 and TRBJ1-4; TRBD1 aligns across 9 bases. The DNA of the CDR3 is TGTGCCACCAGCAGAGAACCGGGACAGGGCGAAAAACTGTTTTTT. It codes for CATSREPGQGEKLFF.